This TCR beta chain was sequenced for a study of shared clonotypes between healthy human individuals. Study summary: The composition of the donors was a couple of women and a few men aged 18 to 49.

Only Caucasian adults living in Nashville, Tennessee made up the donor group. From germline, CDR1 is MDHEN and CDR2 SYDVKM. This CDR3 contains 15 residues. Between the trimmed V and J ends, which lost 4 bases and 0 bases, there was a span of 12 bases. Only in-frame clones appear in the TCRdb table, and some are missing; sequencing was by immunoSEQ multiplex PCR. The table has roughly 2.2 million clones, more than 80% seen once. The sequence was collected from a man aged 18 to 29 in good health. Some clones in this sample may be carry-over from other donors' samples. The chain carries TRBV28 and TRBJ1-1; D gene unclear. Material: naive CD4+ T cells from PBMCs. Subset given: CD45RA+ positively selected. The CDR3 DNA follows: TGTGCCAGCAGTTCCCCGGGGAGCCTGAACACTGAAGCTTTCTTT. Protein sequence: CASSSPGSLNTEAFF.